Presented here are 13 T cell receptor beta chains from one specimen sequenced in a study of blood T cell repertoires in COVID-19. Profiled with immunoSEQ multiplex PCR; TCRdb holds only in-frame clones, not every one. The sample has fewer than 120,000 clones, more than 75% seen once. Sequencing was done on a sample of peripheral blood. All receptors derive from a woman between 50 and 59 years old with acute or convalescent COVID-19.

This chain uses TRBV6-5 with TRBJ1-1; 8 bases line up with TRBD1. Germline values: CDR1 MNHEY, CDR2 SVGAGI. CDR3 length: 15 residues. Unmatched junction bases numbered 8, after V lost 6 bases and J lost 2 bases. The CDR3 region is CASSYRGNKNTEAFF. For the CDR3, the DNA is TGTGCCAGCAGCTACAGGGGGAATAAAAACACTGAAGCTTTCTTT.

CDR3 DNA sequence: TGTGCCAGCTCACGGGGACAGGGGCCTGGGGAGACCCAGTACTTC. Translated, it gives CASSRGQGPGETQYF. J is TRBJ2-5 and V is TRBV18, with TRBD1 matching 10 bases. The trim removed 4 bases at V and 5 bases at J, leaving 7 bases unmatched. This CDR3 is built from 15 residues. The germline V gene encodes CDR1 KGHSH and CDR2 LQKENI.

V usage is TRBV30 and J usage is TRBJ2-1; 7 bases are shared with TRBD2. Trimming took 2 bases from V and 5 from J; bases not matched to a gene: 6. The length of the CDR3 is 14 residues. Germline V gene lookup returns CDR1 GTSNPN and CDR2 SVGIG (reference sequence). CDR3 bases: TGTGCCTGGAGTAGATGGGAGGGGCACAATGAGCAGTTCTTC. This encodes CAWSRWEGHNEQFF.

The chain combines TRBV19 with TRBJ2-1, with TRBD2 identical over 12 bases. Germline loops: CDR1 LNHDA, CDR2 SQIVND (reference sequence). The V and J ends lost 4 bases and 4 bases, in that order; junction bases with no gene match: 2. The CDR3 consists of 15 residues. CDR3 DNA: TGTGCCAGTAGTAAACTAGCGGGAGGATACAATGAGCAGTTCTTC. Amino acid sequence: CASSKLAGGYNEQFF.

V usage is TRBV18 and J usage is TRBJ1-1, with 9 bases aligning to TRBD1. Germline CDR1 reads KGHSH; CDR2 reads LQKENI. V lost 2 bases to trimming and J lost 3 bases; unmatched junction nucleotides: 1. The CDR3 has 14 residues. The CDR3 nucleotides are TGTGCCAGCTCACCAGGACAGGGGTACACTGAAGCTTTCTTT. Protein: CASSPGQGYTEAFF.

The genes are TRBV12-3 or TRBV12-4 and TRBJ2-7; D remains unclear. The CDR3 is made up of 11 amino acids. The ends were cut back, 5 bases at V and 9 bases at J, with 11 bases in the middle. As DNA, the CDR3 is TGTGCCAGCAGTCTGAACCACGGGCAGTACTTC. This encodes CASSLNHGQYF.

The V gene is TRBV6-2 or TRBV6-3, the J gene TRBJ2-2; D not certain. The CDR3 runs to 14 residues. Germline-derived CDR1 and CDR2 are MNHEY and SVGEGT. V was pared by 3 bases and J by 6 bases, with 11 bases between. The CDR3, as DNA: TGTGCCAGCAGTTATCGAGAAGAGTCCGGGGAGCTGTTTTTT. It specifies CASSYREESGELFF.

The chain recombines TRBV6-5 with TRBJ1-5; D unclear. The CDR3 is 13 residues long. Germline V gene data show CDR1 as MNHEY and CDR2 as SVGAGI. Trimming took off 0 bases at V and 7 bases at J, with 7 bases between the two ends. CDR3 in amino acids: CASSYSREQPQHF. In nucleotides, the CDR3 is TGTGCCAGCAGTTACTCTCGCGAGCAGCCCCAGCATTTT.

The chain couples TRBV12-3 or TRBV12-4 to TRBJ2-1, with D unresolved. Trimming cost V 3 bases and J 5 bases, with 8 bases left between them. The CDR3 length is 13 residues. Here the CDR3 reads CASSFEIHNEQFF. For the CDR3, the DNA is TGTGCCAGCAGTTTTGAGATCCACAATGAGCAGTTCTTC.

The chain links TRBV5-6 to TRBJ1-5, with 8 bases fitting TRBD1. The length of the CDR3 is 15 residues. The V segment lost 3 bases and the J segment 5 bases; nucleotides outside the gene matches: 7. Germline V CDR1 and CDR2: SGHDT, YYEEEE. CDR3 sequence reads: CASSSGTGVHQPQHF. For the CDR3, the DNA is TGTGCCAGCAGCTCCGGGACAGGAGTCCATCAGCCCCAGCATTTT.

The CDR3 sequence is CSASSLAASNEQFF. DNA of the CDR3: TGCAGTGCTAGTTCACTAGCGGCCTCAAATGAGCAGTTCTTC. This chain connects TRBV20-1 to TRBJ2-1; 8 nucleotides match TRBD2. The V segment lost 3 bases and the J segment 7 bases; nucleotides outside the gene matches: 8. The V gene's germline CDR1 is DFQATT and CDR2 SNEGSKA (reference sequence). The CDR3 length is 14 residues.

This chain links TRBV3-1 (or the pseudogene TRBV3-2) with TRBJ1-1; 9 positions agree with TRBD1. The germline CDR1 and CDR2 sequences are LGHDT and YNNKEL (reference sequence). With V trimmed by 7 bases and J by 5 bases, 5 bases remained unmatched. CDR3 size: 13 residues. This CDR3 reads CASKGQGGTEAFF. The DNA for the CDR3 is TGTGCCAGCAAGGGACAGGGTGGTACTGAAGCTTTCTTT.

This sequence joins TRBV2 and TRBJ1-4; the D gene is possibly TRBD1 (5 bases). This CDR3 region has 16 residues. CDR1 and CDR2 from the germline V gene are SNHLY and FYNNEI. Deletions cut 4 bases from V and 8 bases from J, with 20 bases between. As DNA, the CDR3 is TGTGCCAGCAGTGCCAAGTCGACAGCCAGGGTGGAAAAACTGTTTTTT. This sequence encodes CASSAKSTARVEKLFF.